These 10 T cell receptor beta chains were sequenced from one sample in a study of T cells in Graves' hyperthyroidism and ophthalmopathy. TCR beta CDR3 sequences were amplified from RNA transcripts. During a first-round RT-PCR of the TCR CDR3, the HTBI primer set was used. TCRdb analysed the multiplex PCR reads with MiXCR anew, one entry per CDR3 protein. The table shows under 400,000 distinct CDR3 sequences, with around 20% occurring only once. Source material: blood. Receptors were obtained from a woman aged 45 to 65 with Graves' hyperthyroidism.

There are many counts of this clonotype. This chain connects TRBV20-1 to TRBJ2-7, with 7 nucleotides matching TRBD1. CDR3 size: 13 residues. Trimming took 3 bases from V and 4 from J; bases not matched to a gene: 6. Germline CDR1 DFQATT, CDR2 SNEGSKA (reference sequence). The CDR3 is CSASFRQGYEQYF. Here the CDR3 DNA reads TGCAGTGCTAGTTTCAGACAGGGATACGAGCAGTACTTC.

The gene calls are TRBV2 and TRBJ2-3, with TRBD2 matching 11 bases. Losses at the gene ends were 2 bases for V and 1 base for J; bases not matched to a gene: 2. The length of the CDR3 is 16 residues. Per the germline V gene, CDR1 is SNHLY and CDR2 is FYNNEI. DNA for the CDR3: TGTGCCAGCAGTGAACTAGCGGGGGGTCGCACAGATACGCAGTATTTT. It specifies CASSELAGGRTDTQYF.

A few counts support this clonotype. The chain uses TRBV7-9 and TRBJ2-7; no reliable D call. The V end was cut by 7 bases, the J end by 2 bases, with 9 bases between. The germline V gene encodes CDR1 SEHNR and CDR2 FQNEAQ (reference sequence). CDR3 length: 12 amino acids. The CDR3 loop reads CASTLATYEQYF. The DNA of the CDR3 is TGTGCCAGCACCCTTGCGACCTACGAGCAGTACTTC.

This clonotype was seen repeatedly, ten times or more. V and J are TRBV5-1 and TRBJ1-2; 8 nucleotides align to TRBD1. The V gene's germline CDR1 is SGHRS and CDR2 YFSETQ. The CDR3 has 14 residues. V shed 0 bases and J 8 bases; nucleotides not matched to a gene: 6. DNA of the CDR3: TGCGCCAGCAGCTTGGGACAGGGGTTAAACGGCTACACCTTC. Amino acid sequence: CASSLGQGLNGYTF.

In its sample, this clonotype was seen a few times. The chain has TRBV6-5 and TRBJ2-6, with unresolved D. Trimming shortened V by 0 bases and J by 3 bases, and 6 bases separated the two germline ends. The CDR3 consists of 15 residues. Germline lookup yields CDR1 MNHEY and CDR2 SVGAGI. The CDR3 region is CASSYSLYGANVLTF. The CDR3 DNA reads TGTGCCAGCAGTTACTCACTGTATGGGGCCAACGTCCTGACTTTC.

This clonotype was detected a few times. Mismatch with germline at one junction end may stem from a read error. The V call is TRBV18, the J call TRBJ1-2; D not resolved. CDR1 is KGHSH and CDR2 is LQKENI in the germline V gene. The CDR3 spans 13 residues. The CDR3 reads CTSSRESNYGYTF. Written as DNA, the CDR3 is TGTACCAGCTCACGAGAGAGCAACTATGGCTACACCTTC.

In regard to this clonotype: A much bigger clone sits one base away, suggesting this may be a read error. V and J are TRBV20-1 and TRBJ2-3; D possibly corresponds to TRBD2 (6 bases). The CDR3 is 13 amino acids. The V end lost 0 bases, the J end lost 8 bases, and 12 bases lay between the germline ends. Germline V lookup: CDR1 DFQATT, CDR2 SNEGSKA (reference sequence). The DNA of the CDR3 is TGCAGTGCTAGAGATGGGGGGAAAGGTACGCAGTATTTT. It yields the protein CSARDGGKGTQYF.

The sample holds a few counts of this clonotype. The chain links TRBV4-2 to TRBJ2-3, with D tentatively TRBD2 (7 bases). Germline V gives CDR1 LGHNA, CDR2 YNFKEQ. Trimming stripped 1 base from V and 4 bases from J, with 15 bases between. The CDR3 consists of 16 residues. CDR3 in amino acids: CASSQAGLGGADTQYF. The CDR3 DNA sequence: TGTGCCAGCAGCCAAGCGGGTCTAGGGGGGGCAGATACGCAGTATTTT.

This clonotype was picked up many times. The chain employs TRBV9 and TRBJ2-2; 7 bases are a match to TRBD2. This CDR3 is 16 amino acids long. Germline CDR1 SGDLS, CDR2 YYNGEE. Trimming at V came to 0 bases and at J to 2 bases, leaving 4 bases not matched to a gene. The CDR3 loop is CASSVGEGSNTGELFF. In nucleotides, the CDR3 is TGTGCCAGCAGCGTAGGGGAGGGATCAAACACCGGGGAGCTGTTTTTT.

This clonotype was detected ten times or more. The V and J genes are TRBV12-3 or TRBV12-4 and TRBJ1-1; D remains unclear. V dropped 3 bases and J dropped 4 bases, with 12 bases sitting between them. The CDR3 is 14 residues long. The CDR3 here is CASSFGLVGTEAFF. The CDR3 bases are TGTGCCAGCAGTTTTGGTTTAGTAGGCACTGAAGCTTTCTTT.